The T cell receptor beta chain described here comes from a study of T-cell memory formation after mild COVID-19. Study conclusions and caveats: Clones contracting over day 15 to 85 were CD4/CD8 balanced, with later expanders leaning CD4+.

On this clonotype: The antigen is not known.

V dropped 5 bases and J dropped 2; count of bases not matched to a gene: 5. The CDR3 loop spans 14 amino acids. The germline gives CDR1 SEHNR, CDR2 FQNEAQ (reference sequence). cDNA libraries for TCR alpha and TCR beta, carrying sample barcodes and UMIs, came from 5'RACE with constant-segment primers. A single record per CDR3 protein comes from TCRdb applying MiXCR to the 5' RACE reads. The sample lists roughly 100,000 distinct CDR3 sequences, about 15% occurring once. This TCR came from a man younger than 35 who had mild COVID-19 (a few samples of this study predate the infection). Cell type and time point are not known. V usage is TRBV7-9 and J usage is TRBJ1-2; 7 bases fit TRBD1. The sequencing input was PBMCs or a T cell subset sorted from them (not recorded which). Here the CDR3 DNA reads TGTGCCAGCAGCCTAGGGGGCAGAAACTATGGCTACACCTTC. Protein sequence: CASSLGGRNYGYTF.